These 28 T cell receptor beta chains share one sample of origin, sequenced in a study of siplizumab effects on memory and regulatory T cells. Generated by immunoSEQ multiplex PCR, the TCRdb table keeps only in-frame clones and is missing some. The table has some 63,000 clones, approximately 96% seen once. The sequenced sample consisted of naive CD8+ T cells sorted from blood. The receptors originated from a human donor in good health.

This chain links TRBV15 with TRBJ2-7; unclear D gene. V lost 4 bases to trimming and J lost 4 bases, with 11 bases between them. The CDR3 runs 13 residues. Germline V gene data show CDR1 as LNHNV and CDR2 as YYDKDF (reference sequence). CDR3 nucleotide sequence: TGTGCCACCAGCATGGGTCACCAATACGAGCAGTACTTC. It yields the protein CATSMGHQYEQYF. Drawing the rest from reference TRBV15 and TRBJ2-7, the complete variable domain is DAMVIQNPRYQVTQFGKPVTLSCSQTLNHNVMYWYQQKSSQAPKLLFHYYDKDFNNEADTPDNFQSRRPNTSFCFLDIRSPGLGDTAMYLCATSMGHQYEQYFGPGTRLTVT.

The J gene is TRBJ2-5, the V gene TRBV12-2; the D segment call TRBD2 is taken from the table without a DNA check. TRBV12-2 is termed a pseudogene. The CDR3 has 13 residues. This chain's CDR3 is CASRPGLDETQYF. DNA for the CDR3: TGTGCAAGTCGCCCCGGACTAGACGAGACCCAGTACTTC.

This CDR3 is CASSQFLYSNQPQHF. The CDR3 DNA reads TGCGCCAGCAGCCAATTTTTATATAGCAATCAGCCCCAGCATTTT. The chain recombines TRBV4-3 with TRBJ1-5; D ambiguous. CDR3 size: 15 residues. V was cut by 2 bases and J by 0 bases, with 8 bases left in between. The germline gives CDR1 LGHNA, CDR2 YSLEER.

V is TRBV19 and J is TRBJ1-5, with D hard to call. V lost 10 bases, J lost 7 bases, and 17 bases lay in between. Germline lookup yields CDR1 LNHDA and CDR2 SQIVND (reference sequence). The CDR3 runs 13 residues. The CDR3 protein is CATLMAPGQPQHF. In DNA, the CDR3 is TGTGCCACCCTAATGGCTCCGGGACAGCCCCAGCATTTT.

The V gene is TRBV7-9, the J gene TRBJ2-5; TRBD1 matches 8 bases. The length of the CDR3 is 15 residues. Trimming at V came to 7 bases and at J to 2 bases, leaving 9 bases not matched to a gene. Germline lookup yields CDR1 SEHNR and CDR2 FQNEAQ (reference sequence). CDR3 nucleotides: TGTGCCAGCAACACAGACAGGGGTAGTCAAGAGACCCAGTACTTC. Translating gives CASNTDRGSQETQYF.

The chain couples TRBV4-3 to TRBJ1-1; 8 bases are a match to TRBD1. Per germline, CDR1 LGHNA and CDR2 YSLEER. The CDR3 totals 15 residues. V lost 1 base, J lost 0 bases, and 1 base stayed unmatched. CDR3 sequence: CASSQATGVNTEAFF. The CDR3, as DNA: TGCGCCAGCAGCCAAGCGACAGGGGTGAACACTGAAGCTTTCTTT.

The gene calls are TRBV7-2 and TRBJ2-5, with 7 bases fitting TRBD2. Per germline, CDR1 SGHTA and CDR2 FQGNSA. V dropped 3 bases and J dropped 2; count of bases not matched to a gene: 3. The CDR3 length is 14 residues. CDR3 bases: TGTGCCAGCAGCTTCGGACTAGATCAAGAGACCCAGTACTTC. Translating it yields CASSFGLDQETQYF.

The chain employs TRBV5-4 and TRBJ2-3, with unresolved D. The CDR3 has 15 residues. Germline V gives CDR1 SGHNT, CDR2 YYREEE (reference sequence). The V gene lost 0 bases and the J gene lost 5 bases, with 13 bases spanning the gap. The DNA of the CDR3 is TGTGCCAGCAGCTTGGTTGAGACGGCACTAGATACGCAGTATTTT. Amino acids: CASSLVETALDTQYF.

The chain employs TRBV11-2 and TRBJ2-1; D is unclear. The CDR3 length is 14 residues. The V end lost 3 bases, the J end lost 11 bases, and 17 bases lay between the germline ends. Looked up from germline, CDR1 is SGHAT and CDR2 is FQNNGV. CDR3 loop: CASSLGQNLGKQFF. In DNA, the CDR3 is TGTGCCAGCAGCTTGGGCCAGAATCTGGGGAAGCAGTTCTTC.

The rearrangement uses TRBV19 and TRBJ2-1; TRBD2 matches 11 bases. Germline CDR1 LNHDA, CDR2 SQIVND (reference sequence). V was clipped by 4 bases and J by 6 bases; unmatched bases: 5. This CDR3 is 15 amino acids long. This CDR3 reads CASSTLAGGPNEQFF. The CDR3, as DNA: TGTGCCAGTAGTACTCTAGCGGGGGGTCCCAATGAGCAGTTCTTC. Full variable domain (rest looked up from reference TRBV19 and TRBJ2-1): DGGITQSPKYLFRKEGQNVTLSCEQNLNHDAMYWYRQDPGQGLRLIYYSQIVNDFQKGDIAEGYSVSREKKESFPLTVTSAQKNPTAFYLCASSTLAGGPNEQFFGPGTRLTVL.

This sequence joins TRBV9 and TRBJ2-7; 7 nucleotides match TRBD1. Losses at the gene ends were 4 bases for V and 2 bases for J; bases not matched to a gene: 9. The CDR3 is made up of 15 amino acids. Germline lookup yields CDR1 SGDLS and CDR2 YYNGEE. The CDR3 here is CASSPTGEGAYEQYF. CDR3 DNA: TGTGCCAGCAGCCCAACAGGGGAAGGGGCCTACGAGCAGTACTTC.

The gene calls are TRBV19 and TRBJ1-3; D is ambiguous. Per germline, CDR1 LNHDA and CDR2 SQIVND (reference sequence). The V end was cut by 5 bases, the J end by 0 bases, with 14 bases between. The CDR3 has 16 residues. CDR3 nucleotide sequence: TGTGCCAGTAGTGAGTCAGCGGGTAGCTCTGGAAACACCATATATTTT. It is translated as CASSESAGSSGNTIYF.

The chain couples TRBV15 to TRBJ2-3; 8 bases match TRBD1. Germline V gives CDR1 LNHNV, CDR2 YYDKDF (reference sequence). V dropped 8 bases and J dropped 3; count of bases not matched to a gene: 4. This CDR3 region has 13 residues. The CDR3 sequence: CATGQGETDTQYF. CDR3 nucleotide sequence: TGTGCCACCGGACAGGGAGAAACAGATACGCAGTATTTT.

V and J are TRBV6-5 and TRBJ1-2; TRBD1 aligns across 8 bases. The CDR3 totals 13 residues. Germline CDR1 MNHEY, CDR2 SVGAGI. V was clipped by 6 bases and J by 8 bases; unmatched bases: 8. This CDR3 is CASSTGGAYGYTF. DNA for the CDR3: TGTGCCAGCAGCACAGGGGGTGCCTACGGCTACACCTTC.

The chain uses TRBV28 and TRBJ2-1, with TRBD2 matching 13 bases. In germline, CDR1 is MDHEN, CDR2 SYDVKM. The trim removed 6 bases at V and 4 bases at J, leaving 15 bases unmatched. The CDR3 is 19 residues long. This CDR3 is CASRSRGLAGAQLYNEQFF. CDR3 nucleotide sequence: TGTGCCAGCAGGTCTCGAGGACTAGCGGGGGCCCAACTATACAATGAGCAGTTCTTC.

J is TRBJ2-7 and V is TRBV6-5; 9 bases line up with TRBD1. CDR1 and CDR2 from the germline V gene are MNHEY and SVGAGI. The CDR3 has 13 residues. J was trimmed by 8 bases and V by 6 bases; bases with no gene match: 8. This CDR3 reads CASSAGTGMKQYF. The CDR3 DNA reads as TGTGCCAGCAGCGCCGGGACAGGGATGAAGCAGTACTTC.

CDR3 nucleotide sequence: TGCGCCAGCAGCTTCGGGGGAGAAGAGACCCAGTACTTC. Translating it yields CASSFGGEETQYF. The rearrangement links TRBV5-1 to TRBJ2-5; a weak D match, TRBD2 (6 bases). Per the germline V gene, CDR1 is SGHRS and CDR2 is YFSETQ. The CDR3 runs 13 residues. The V end lost 2 bases, the J end lost 3 bases, and 8 bases lay between the germline ends.

The gene calls are TRBV6-6 and TRBJ1-1; D is unclear. In germline, CDR1 is MNHNY, CDR2 SVGAGI (reference sequence). CDR3 length: 14 amino acids. The ends were cut back, 4 bases at V and 2 bases at J, with 11 bases in the middle. The CDR3, as DNA: TGTGCCAGCAGTTTTCTCCAGACTAACACTGAAGCTTTCTTT. The encoded protein is CASSFLQTNTEAFF.

The V call is TRBV28, the J call TRBJ1-4, with D perhaps TRBD1 (6 bases). The CDR3 contains 14 residues. The V end lost 7 bases, the J end lost 8 bases, and 17 bases lay between the germline ends. Germline V gives CDR1 MDHEN, CDR2 SYDVKM. The CDR3 reads CASTNRGFGEKLFF. The CDR3, as DNA: TGTGCCAGCACAAATAGGGGGTTTGGCGAAAAACTGTTTTTT.

The chain combines TRBV6-1 with TRBJ2-5; possibly TRBD1 or TRBD2 for D (7 bases each). Near its end, the DNA agrees better with TRBJ2-7, so the J call may be wrong. The CDR3 is 14 amino acids. CDR1 and CDR2 (germline): MNHNS, SASEGT. The DNA of the CDR3 is TGTGCCAGCAGTTCTACTCAGGGGGGGGACGAGCAGTACTTC. Amino acids: CASSSTQGGDEQYF.

This sequence joins TRBV10-3 and TRBJ2-4; 8 positions match TRBD2. V was clipped by 3 bases and J by 7 bases; unmatched bases: 20. The CDR3 is 19 residues long. Germline CDR1 is ENHRY and CDR2 is SYGVKD. In nucleotides, the CDR3 is TGTGCCATCAGTGACCAAGATTTGACTAGCCGGGAGGGGTACAACATTCAGTACTTC. This sequence encodes CAISDQDLTSREGYNIQYF.

This chain joins TRBV28 and TRBJ2-7, with D possibly matching TRBD1 (6 bases). Trimming removed 7 bases from V and 1 base from J, with 17 bases in between. This CDR3 comprises 15 residues. Germline V lookup: CDR1 MDHEN, CDR2 SYDVKM. CDR3 sequence reads: CASNKGRGLSYEQYF. CDR3 DNA: TGTGCCAGCAATAAGGGCAGGGGCTTATCCTACGAGCAGTACTTC.

This clone has a single count. The V gene is TRBV10-3, the J gene TRBJ2-1; either TRBD1 or TRBD2 may supply D (5 bases each). Trimming removed 4 bases from V and 6 bases from J, with 13 bases in between. Germline assignment: CDR1 ENHRY and CDR2 SYGVKD. The CDR3 is made up of 14 amino acids. CDR3 region: CAISAWDGSNEQFF. CDR3 DNA sequence: TGTGCCATCAGTGCCTGGGACGGATCCAATGAGCAGTTCTTC.

The chain couples TRBV21-1 to TRBJ1-1. TRBV21-1 is tagged as a pseudogene. The length of the CDR3 is 14 residues. The CDR3 nucleotides are TGTGCCAGCACCAAAGGATCAATGAACACTGAAGCTTTCTTT. Residues: CASTKGSMNTEAFF.

This clone appeared a single time. The rearrangement joins TRBV5-6 to TRBJ2-1, with D possibly TRBD1 on 5 matching bases. V was cut by 1 base and J by 9 bases, with 8 bases left in between. CDR3 length: 12 amino acids. CDR1 and CDR2 from the germline V gene are SGHDT and YYEEEE. The CDR3 is CASSLWGGEQFF. For the CDR3, the DNA is TGTGCCAGCAGCTTGTGGGGCGGTGAGCAGTTCTTC.

CDR3 region: CASSPGPVGAFF. Written as DNA, the CDR3 is TGCGCCAGCAGCCCGGGACCGGTTGGGGCTTTCTTT. The chain has TRBV4-1 and TRBJ1-1, with D maybe TRBD1 (5 bases). Germline V lookup: CDR1 MGHRA, CDR2 YSYEKL. The CDR3 has 12 residues. The ends were cut back, 4 bases at V and 11 bases at J, with 14 bases in the middle.

The chain combines TRBV7-3 with TRBJ1-1; D not resolved. Germline loops: CDR1 SGHTA, CDR2 FQGTGA. CDR3 size: 13 residues. The germline V and J ends were trimmed by 3 bases and 0 bases, with 5 bases remaining between them. CDR3 sequence: CASSFYLNTEAFF. The CDR3 coding sequence is TGTGCCAGCAGCTTCTACCTGAACACTGAAGCTTTCTTT.

The V call is TRBV18, the J call TRBJ1-1, with 10 bases matching TRBD1. Losses at the gene ends were 2 bases for V and 4 bases for J; bases not matched to a gene: 1. The CDR3 totals 14 residues. Germline assignment: CDR1 KGHSH and CDR2 LQKENI. The CDR3 nucleotides read TGTGCCAGCTCACCAGGACAGGGGGGCACTGAAGCTTTCTTT. Protein product: CASSPGQGGTEAFF.